These 22 T cell receptor beta chains share one sample of origin, sequenced in a study of blood T cell repertoires in COVID-19. Only in-frame clones appear in the TCRdb table, and some are missing; sequencing was by immunoSEQ multiplex PCR. The repertoire holds 150,000 to 180,000 clones, approximately 83% seen once, with 9% to 14% in the top ten. The specimen was peripheral blood. The source of these receptors is a woman aged 55 to 70 with COVID-19, enrolled during active disease.

This clone was found a few times. The chain uses TRBV3-1 (or the pseudogene TRBV3-2) and TRBJ2-2, with 7 positions matching TRBD1. Germline CDR1 is LGHDT and CDR2 is YNNKEL (reference sequence). This CDR3 has 15 amino acids. With 5 bases clipped from V and 7 bases from J, the junction kept 10 bases outside the gene matches. CDR3 residues: CASSAQRDSGGELFF. The CDR3 DNA follows: TGTGCCAGCAGCGCCCAGAGGGACAGTGGCGGGGAGCTGTTTTTT.

The CDR3 sequence is CASSKVERRPPDTF. CDR3 nucleotides: TGTGCCAGCAGCAAAGTGGAGAGGAGACCTCCAGACACCTTC. The rearrangement joins TRBV21-1 to TRBJ1-2. TRBV21-1 constitutes a pseudogene. CDR3 size: 14 residues.

The chain carries TRBV5-1 and TRBJ2-3, with TRBD2 matching over 7 bases. Germline loops: CDR1 SGHRS, CDR2 YFSETQ. Trimming cost V 4 bases and J 0 bases; bases outside gene matches: 8. The CDR3 sequence is 16 residues long. This chain's CDR3 is CASSPPTSASTDTQYF. DNA of the CDR3: TGCGCCAGCAGCCCCCCCACTAGCGCCAGCACAGATACGCAGTATTTT.

The genes are TRBV5-6 and TRBJ1-2, with D possibly being TRBD1 (6 bases). This CDR3 has 13 amino acids. Trimming left V 0 bases short and J 3 bases short, with 6 bases between. CDR1 and CDR2 from the germline V gene are SGHDT and YYEEEE. The CDR3 DNA is TGTGCCAGCAGCTTGGACAGGGACTATGGCTACACCTTC. Its protein product is CASSLDRDYGYTF.

This rearrangement joins TRBV11-2 to TRBJ1-5, with TRBD1 as a possible D gene (6 bases). The CDR3 has 15 amino acids. The germline V and J ends were trimmed by 5 bases and 0 bases, with 11 bases remaining between them. Germline V gene lookup returns CDR1 SGHAT and CDR2 FQNNGV. Written as DNA, the CDR3 is TGTGCCAGCAGCGACGGGACAACTAGCAATCAGCCCCAGCATTTT. Its translation: CASSDGTTSNQPQHF.

V is TRBV7-2 and J is TRBJ1-5; 8 nucleotides agree with TRBD1. CDR3 size: 16 residues. V was pared by 8 bases and J by 5 bases, with 14 bases of the junction left unmatched. Per germline, CDR1 SGHTA and CDR2 FQGNSA. For the CDR3, the DNA is TGTGCCAGCGGTCTATTCCAGGGGGCGAGTCATCAGCCCCAGCATTTT. Amino acid sequence: CASGLFQGASHQPQHF.

V and J are TRBV7-9 and TRBJ1-1, with 10 nucleotides matching TRBD1. The CDR3 has 15 amino acids. Trimming cost V 5 bases and J 4 bases; bases outside gene matches: 7. The germline CDR1 and CDR2 sequences are SEHNR and FQNEAQ (reference sequence). DNA of the CDR3: TGTGCCAGCAGCAGGACAGGGGGTAGTGGCACTGAAGCTTTCTTT. Amino acids: CASSRTGGSGTEAFF.

The J gene is TRBJ1-2, the V gene TRBV12-3 or TRBV12-4; no definite D call. CDR3 size: 11 residues. Trimming took off 5 bases at V and 2 bases at J, with 3 bases between the two ends. DNA of the CDR3: TGTGCCAGCAGTCCAAACTATGGCTACACCTTC. This gives the protein CASSPNYGYTF.

The chain recombines TRBV4-1 with TRBJ2-1, with 8 bases identical to TRBD2. The CDR3 is 15 residues long. The V gene's germline CDR1 is MGHRA and CDR2 YSYEKL. Germline trimming cut 1 base from V and 3 bases from J; bases unmatched to any gene: 2. As DNA, the CDR3 is TGCGCCAGCAGCCAAGCGAGCGGGGGCTACAATGAGCAGTTCTTC. Protein product: CASSQASGGYNEQFF.

This clone was counted only a few times. The chain joins TRBV2 to TRBJ2-4, with D possibly matching TRBD2 (6 bases). The CDR3 runs to 15 residues. The germline CDR1 and CDR2 sequences are SNHLY and FYNNEI. V was pared by 1 base and J by 4 bases, with 11 bases between. The CDR3 sequence is CASSEGGAGKNIQYF. The CDR3 DNA reads as TGTGCCAGCAGTGAAGGTGGGGCGGGGAAAAACATTCAGTACTTC.

The chain uses TRBV3-1 (or the pseudogene TRBV3-2) and TRBJ2-5; TRBD2 aligns across 11 bases. The V and J ends lost 2 bases and 0 bases, in that order; junction bases with no gene match: 11. Germline-derived CDR1 and CDR2 are LGHDT and YNNKEL (reference sequence). This CDR3 has 19 amino acids. The DNA of the CDR3 is TGTGCCAGCAGCCAACCGACTAGCGGGGAGAATTTGTACCAAGAGACCCAGTACTTC. It codes for CASSQPTSGENLYQETQYF.

For the CDR3, the DNA is TGCGCCAGCAGCCCTATATACAATGAGCAGTTCTTC. It translates to CASSPIYNEQFF. The rearrangement joins TRBV5-1 to TRBJ2-1; unclear D gene. Germline lookup yields CDR1 SGHRS and CDR2 YFSETQ. V lost 4 bases and J lost 4, with 6 bases in between. The CDR3 is 12 amino acids.

This clone was recorded once. This chain uses TRBV11-2 with TRBJ2-1, with 7 bases matching TRBD2. The V and J ends lost 4 bases and 7 bases, in that order; junction bases with no gene match: 16. This CDR3 region has 17 residues. Germline V gene sequence: CDR1 SGHAT, CDR2 FQNNGV. The CDR3 here is CASSSVGLAAVRNEQFF. The CDR3 DNA follows: TGTGCCAGCAGCTCCGTCGGGCTAGCGGCCGTAAGGAATGAGCAGTTCTTC.

The chain joins TRBV7-8 to TRBJ1-4, with D possibly TRBD1 on 5 matching bases. The CDR3 runs to 15 residues. V was clipped by 5 bases and J by 7 bases, with 17 bases between them. Germline V gives CDR1 SGHVS, CDR2 FQNEAQ. The DNA for the CDR3 is TGTGCCAGCAGCCCCCCCGGGGGATGGGGTGAAAAACTGTTTTTT. Its protein is CASSPPGGWGEKLFF.

This clone was recorded at least ten times. The rearrangement joins TRBV15 to TRBJ1-3; 8 bases fit TRBD1. Germline-derived CDR1 and CDR2 are LNHNV and YYDKDF (reference sequence). CDR3 size: 18 residues. With V trimmed by 0 bases and J by 4 bases, 11 bases remained unmatched. The CDR3 region is CATSRDLGQGGWGNTIYF. DNA for the CDR3: TGTGCCACCAGCAGAGATCTCGGACAGGGAGGATGGGGAAACACCATATATTTT.

CDR3 coding DNA: TGTGCCAGCAGAAACACCTTCGGGGAGCAGTACTTC. Translation gives CASRNTFGEQYF. The V call is TRBV6-5, the J call TRBJ2-7; D is unclear. V lost 6 bases and J lost 7, with 13 bases in between. Germline CDR1 is MNHEY and CDR2 is SVGAGI. The CDR3 covers 12 residues.

This chain connects TRBV6-6 to TRBJ1-2, with a possible D match to TRBD1 (6 bases). Germline V lookup: CDR1 MNHNY, CDR2 SVGAGI (reference sequence). The CDR3 is 15 residues long. The V end was cut by 4 bases, the J end by 2 bases, with 14 bases between. In DNA form, the CDR3 reads TGTGCCAGCAGTTCCCTCGTTGACAGGAACTATGGCTACACCTTC. Protein: CASSSLVDRNYGYTF.

The rearrangement uses TRBV30 and TRBJ1-1; a possible D gene is TRBD1 (6 bases). Deletions cut 0 bases from V and 4 bases from J, with 18 bases between. From germline, CDR1 is GTSNPN and CDR2 SVGIG (reference sequence). This CDR3 spans 16 amino acids. The chain's CDR3 is CAWSVRAGAGGTEAFF. The CDR3 DNA reads as TGTGCCTGGAGTGTAAGGGCGGGGGCCGGCGGCACTGAAGCTTTCTTT.

The chain links TRBV6-2 or TRBV6-3 to TRBJ1-2; 7 nucleotides agree with TRBD1. The CDR3 loop spans 14 amino acids. Trimming removed 2 bases from V and 5 bases from J; junction bases left unmatched: 5. In germline, CDR1 is MNHEY, CDR2 SVGEGT. This CDR3 is CASSYQGTVYGYTF. CDR3 nucleotides: TGTGCCAGCAGTTACCAAGGGACAGTTTATGGCTACACCTTC.

J is TRBJ2-7 and V is TRBV27, with D perhaps TRBD2 (5 bases). Trimming removed 5 bases at V and 6 bases at J, with 11 bases between. The CDR3 consists of 12 residues. Per the germline V gene, CDR1 is MNHEY and CDR2 is SMNVEV (reference sequence). The CDR3 region is CASSPRGAEQYF. DNA of the CDR3: TGTGCCAGCAGTCCCCGGGGAGCCGAGCAGTACTTC.

The rearrangement links TRBV5-8 to TRBJ1-6; D is ambiguous. V shed 1 base and J shed 5 bases, with 10 bases lying between them. Per germline, CDR1 SGHTS and CDR2 YDEGEE. The CDR3 has 15 residues. The CDR3 region is CASSLFVRNNSPLHF. CDR3 DNA: TGTGCCAGCAGCTTGTTCGTCAGGAATAATTCACCCCTCCACTTT.

This chain joins TRBV19 and TRBJ1-5; 11 nucleotides agree with TRBD1. This CDR3 region has 16 residues. The germline CDR1 and CDR2 sequences are LNHDA and SQIVND (reference sequence). With V trimmed by 5 bases and J by 5 bases, 8 bases remained unmatched. The CDR3 is CASSGQDRGLDQPQHF. CDR3 nucleotide sequence: TGTGCCAGTAGTGGTCAGGACAGGGGGCTTGATCAGCCCCAGCATTTT.